This TCR beta chain was sequenced during a study of T cells after yellow fever vaccination (dated by TCRdb to between 2018 and 2020). Regarding the research as a whole: The SMART-Seq v4 Ultra Low Input RNA kit was used to prepare libraries from fractions with low cell numbers. Bulk TCR alpha and beta repertoires were sequenced longitudinally to track T-cell clones before and after primary and booster YFV17D yellow fever vaccination. The cohort comprised two healthy male donors, one aged 18 to 29 and one aged 30 to 40 years. Bulk PBMC replicates and cell subsets were isolated from blood drawn at multiple timepoints before and after both primary and secondary immunization.

Reads for this sample came from an Illumina NovaSeq 6000. Synthesis of TCR cDNA relied on 5'RACE template switching, a step that introduced a universal primer site along with unique molecular identifiers. cDNA synthesis was primed from both the TCR alpha and TCR beta constant segments. Library amplification involved two PCR steps, and the second step added sample barcodes and sequencing adapters. Sequencing of the libraries was done on either Illumina HiSeq 2500 (2x100 bp) or NovaSeq (2x150 bp). The study's own analysis went as follows. Demultiplexing of reads and collapsing into UMI consensus sequences were performed with MIGEC, and V(D)J alignment was carried out with MiXCR. Using edgeR on replicate PBMC samples, clonotypes were called vaccine-responding if FDR was below 0.01 and the log2 fold change was above 5 up to day 15. Bulk clonotypes were assigned CD4 or CD8 identity according to which sequenced CD4 or CD8 repertoire held them at higher abundance. TCRdb's own reprocessing of the public reads used fastp at Q25 and MiXCR and kept productive beta chains. Rows are unified per CDR3 protein, each entry keeping the most common DNA and genes. Clone size and V and J calls follow TCRdb, not the original study. The sample records around 330,000 distinct CDR3 sequences, approximately 3.8% of which are singletons. In total, the top ten clones hold 23% of the sample.

This clonotype was picked up a small number of times. This receptor's antigen is unknown. No qualities accompany the bases; no much larger clone lies one base away. V sheds 6 bases and J sheds 0 bases, leaving 8 bases between their ends. CDR1 is given as KGHSH and CDR2 as LQKENI, both from the germline V gene. The CDR3 sequence holds 13 residues, the cysteine and phenylalanine included. Kept here is only the CDR3 DNA, which spans 39 bases and is read in frame from base 1. This specimen's treatment or condition label, interpreted: live attenuated yellow fever vaccine strain. At each blood-draw timepoint, two biological replicates of bulk PBMCs were collected. A standard Ficoll-Paque protocol was used to isolate PBMCs from peripheral blood. RNA was extracted with TriZol from bulk PBMCs, CD4 and CD8 fractions, and dextramer-positive and dextramer-negative fractions. Study-wide conclusions, independent of this receptor: FACS-sorted repertoires could contain abundant contaminating clonotypes from the bulk population, so computational filtering was required. Most clones expanded after primary vaccination were re-detected after the booster (around 96% of CD4 and around 88% of CD8), suggesting broad memory maintenance. A small fraction of clonotypes appeared in both the CD4 and CD8 compartments, likely as a result of convergent recombination. Because only a couple of donors were included in the study, the extent to which the findings can be generalized is limited. Compared with the primary T-cell response, the secondary T-cell response was faster but weaker, reaching its peak on day 5 rather than on day 15.

The receptor comes from a man aged 18 to 30 who received the YFV17D yellow fever vaccine. The chain is encoded by TRBV18 joined to TRBJ1-1; the D gene is not confidently resolved. The sample consisted of PBMCs, taken on the day of the yellow fever booster vaccination. The CDR3 loop reads CASSYSLNTEAFF. The nucleotide sequence reads TGTGCCAGCTCGTACAGTTTGAACACTGAAGCTTTCTTT.